Shown below are 13 T cell receptor beta chains from a single sample sequenced in a study of cytomegalovirus exposure and HLA in healthy donors. The PCR made use of 60 Vbeta and 13 Jbeta primers. Profiled with immunoSEQ multiplex PCR; TCRdb holds only in-frame clones, not every one. The table lists about 140,000 clones, nearly 80% of them singletons. Sequenced input: PBMCs. Every receptor here comes from a woman aged 40 to 50 in good health and CMV-seronegative.

This chain uses TRBV19 with TRBJ1-5; 9 bases match TRBD1. V shed 1 base and J 4 bases; nucleotides not matched to a gene: 5. Germline assignment: CDR1 LNHDA and CDR2 SQIVND (reference sequence). The CDR3 has 16 residues. The CDR3 region is CASSIGAGTGNQPQHF. For the CDR3, the DNA is TGTGCCAGTAGTATAGGAGCCGGGACAGGGAATCAGCCCCAGCATTTT.

The V call is TRBV7-9, the J call TRBJ2-2, with TRBD1 matching over 12 bases. The CDR3 is 15 amino acids. The V gene's germline CDR1 is SEHNR and CDR2 FQNEAQ (reference sequence). The V and J ends lost 4 bases and 6 bases, in that order; junction bases with no gene match: 3. The CDR3 reads CASSSGQGAPGELFF. CDR3 coding DNA: TGTGCCAGCAGCTCGGGACAGGGGGCCCCCGGGGAGCTGTTTTTT.

The rearrangement joins TRBV7-8 to TRBJ1-2; D uncertain. CDR3 length: 13 amino acids. CDR1 and CDR2 (germline): SGHVS, FQNEAQ. The germline V and J ends were trimmed by 1 base and 4 bases, with 7 bases remaining between them. The CDR3 DNA sequence: TGTGCCAGCAGCTTAGATCCATTCTATGGCTACACCTTC. As protein: CASSLDPFYGYTF.

The gene calls are TRBV28 and TRBJ1-1; TRBD1 matches at 8 bases. CDR3 length: 14 amino acids. Germline V gene data show CDR1 as MDHEN and CDR2 as SYDVKM. The V gene end was trimmed by 6 bases and the J gene end by 1 base; junction bases not matched to a gene: 4. The CDR3 DNA follows: TGTGCCAGCAGCCTGGGACAGGAGAACACTGAAGCTTTCTTT. It yields the protein CASSLGQENTEAFF.

Only a few counts were recorded for this clone. The chain recombines TRBV6-1 with TRBJ1-5, with D maybe TRBD1 (6 bases). V lost 7 bases, J lost 5 bases, and 12 bases lay in between. Germline V lookup: CDR1 MNHNS, CDR2 SASEGT. This CDR3 comprises 13 residues. The CDR3, as DNA: TGTGCCAGCAACGGGGGGCGAGATCAGCCCCAGCATTTT. As protein: CASNGGRDQPQHF.

The CDR3 protein is CASSLEVTHKGGNQPQHF. CDR3 sequence (DNA): TGTGCCAGCAGCTTAGAAGTGACCCACAAAGGGGGCAATCAGCCCCAGCATTTT. The V gene is TRBV11-3, the J gene TRBJ1-5; tentatively, D is TRBD1 (5 bases). Looked up from germline, CDR1 is SGHNT and CDR2 is YENEEA. Trimming left V 0 bases short and J 2 bases short, with 17 bases between. CDR3 length: 18 residues. The variable domain in full, completed from reference TRBV11-3 and TRBJ1-5, reads EAGVVQSPRYKIIEKKQPVAFWCNPISGHNTLYWYLQNLGQGPELLIRYENEEAVDDSQLPKDRFSAERLKGVDSTLKIQPAELGDSAVYLCASSLEVTHKGGNQPQHFGDGTRLSIL.

This clone was recorded once. The rearrangement uses TRBV4-3 and TRBJ2-5; no firm D call. The last part of the DNA fits TRBJ2-7 better; the J call may be wrong. Germline V gene data show CDR1 as LGHNA and CDR2 as YSLEER. The CDR3 runs 16 residues. The CDR3 nucleotides read TGCGCCAGCAGCCAAGCTTTCGCGGATCCGTCCTACGAGCAGTACTTC. This codes for CASSQAFADPSYEQYF.

The chain has TRBV5-4 and TRBJ1-3; perhaps TRBD1 as D (6 bases). With 2 bases removed from V and 0 bases from J, the gap between germline ends came to 18 bases. CDR1 is SGHNT and CDR2 is YYREEE in the germline V gene (reference sequence). The CDR3 runs to 18 residues. The CDR3 DNA is TGTGCCAGCAGCTTAAGGAACAGGGCCGGTCACTCTGGAAACACCATATATTTT. It encodes CASSLRNRAGHSGNTIYF.

This clone was counted only a few times. The gene calls are TRBV6-1 and TRBJ1-3, with no clear D. The CDR3 is made up of 13 amino acids. Germline V gene data show CDR1 as MNHNS and CDR2 as SASEGT. The ends were cut back, 7 bases at V and 0 bases at J, with 7 bases in the middle. The CDR3 loop reads CASILSSGNTIYF. For the CDR3, the DNA is TGTGCCAGCATTCTCTCCTCTGGAAACACCATATATTTT.

In the case of this clone: Mismatch with germline at one junction end may stem from a read error. The genes are TRBV7-9 and TRBJ1-3; weak D call: TRBD1 (5 bases). CDR1 SEHNR and CDR2 FQNEAQ come from the germline V gene (reference sequence). The length of the CDR3 is 14 residues. Here the CDR3 reads CSSSLGDSRNTIYF. As DNA, the CDR3 is TGTTCCAGCAGCTTAGGAGACAGCAGAAACACCATATATTTT.

The chain links TRBV5-5 to TRBJ2-3; D uncertain. Trimming left V 6 bases short and J 2 bases short, with 19 bases between. The CDR3 is made up of 16 amino acids. Germline CDR1 reads SGHKS; CDR2 reads YYEKEE (reference sequence). CDR3 sequence (DNA): TGTGCCAGCATAAGGCTAGTCAACCCCGACACAGATACGCAGTATTTT. Its protein product is CASIRLVNPDTDTQYF. The full variable domain, with the rest looked up from reference TRBV5-5 and TRBJ2-3, is DAGVTQSPTHLIKTRGQQVTLRCSPISGHKSVSWYQQVLGQGPQFIFQYYEKEERGRGNFPDRFSARQFPNYSSELNVNALLLGDSALYLCASIRLVNPDTDTQYFGPGTRLTVL.

Comments on this clone: Other DNA sequences of this sample code for an identical CDR3. This chain joins TRBV5-1 and TRBJ2-7, with 7 bases that match TRBD1. The germline V gene encodes CDR1 SGHRS and CDR2 YFSETQ. The ends lost 4 bases at V and 4 bases at J; junction bases unmatched: 8. The CDR3 totals 14 residues. The CDR3 reads CASSLQGTGYEQYF. CDR3 coding DNA: TGCGCCAGCAGCCTACAGGGGACGGGTTACGAGCAGTACTTC.

V and J are TRBV6-6 and TRBJ1-1; no reliable D call. Trimming left V 0 bases short and J 0 bases short, with 8 bases between. Germline values: CDR1 MNHNY, CDR2 SVGAGI (reference sequence). The CDR3 covers 15 residues. The CDR3, as DNA: TGTGCCAGCAGTTACTCATCCGACATGAACACTGAAGCTTTCTTT. Translated: CASSYSSDMNTEAFF.